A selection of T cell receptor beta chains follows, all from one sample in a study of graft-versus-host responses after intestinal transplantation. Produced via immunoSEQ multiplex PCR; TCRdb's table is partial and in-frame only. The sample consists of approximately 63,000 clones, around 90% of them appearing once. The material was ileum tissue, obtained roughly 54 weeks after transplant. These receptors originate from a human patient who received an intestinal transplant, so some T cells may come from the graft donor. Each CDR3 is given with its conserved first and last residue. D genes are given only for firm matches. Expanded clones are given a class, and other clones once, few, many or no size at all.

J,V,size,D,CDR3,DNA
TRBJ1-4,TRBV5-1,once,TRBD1,CASSWEPGQGARGNEKLFF,TGCGCCAGCAGCTGGGAACCGGGACAGGGGGCGCGAGGTAATGAAAAACTGTTTTTT
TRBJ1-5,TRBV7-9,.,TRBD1,CASSGTTGDDQPQHF,TGTGCCAGCAGCGGCACGACAGGGGACGATCAGCCCCAGCATTTT
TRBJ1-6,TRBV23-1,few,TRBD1,CANRDRHVISPLHF,TGCGCCAACCGGGACAGGCATGTAATTTCACCCCTCCACTTT
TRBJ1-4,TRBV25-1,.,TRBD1,CANRTGEWITNEKLFF,TGTGCCAACCGGACAGGGGAATGGATCACTAATGAAAAACTGTTTTTT
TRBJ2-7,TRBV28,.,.,CASSRGARAGYEQYF,TGTGCCAGCTCAAGAGGGGCCAGGGCGGGATACGAGCAGTACTTC
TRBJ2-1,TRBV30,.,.,CAWSVHRDNEQFF,TGTGCCTGGAGTGTACACAGGGACAATGAGCAGTTCTTC
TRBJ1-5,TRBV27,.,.,CASSLSRDGYQPQHF,TGTGCCAGCAGTTTATCCCGGGACGGTTATCAGCCCCAGCATTTT
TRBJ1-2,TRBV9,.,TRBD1,CASSPRTGPYGYTF,TGTGCCAGCAGCCCGCGGACAGGGCCCTATGGCTACACCTTC
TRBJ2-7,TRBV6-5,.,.,CASSLGEGPYEQYF,TGTGCCAGCAGTTTGGGAGAAGGACCTTACGAGCAGTACTTC
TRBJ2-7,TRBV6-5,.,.,CASSYVQGSSYEQYF,TGTGCCAGCAGTTACGTCCAGGGGTCTTCCTACGAGCAGTACTTC
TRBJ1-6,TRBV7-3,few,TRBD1,CASSPTGTGYSPLHF,TGTGCCAGCAGCCCCACCGGGACAGGGTATTCACCCCTCCACTTT
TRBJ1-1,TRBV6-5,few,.,CASSYSHKMNTEAFF,TGTGCCAGCAGTTACTCGCACAAAATGAACACTGAAGCTTTCTTT
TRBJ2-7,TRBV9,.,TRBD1,CASSGQGYEQYF,TGTGCCAGCAGCGGACAGGGTTACGAGCAGTACTTC
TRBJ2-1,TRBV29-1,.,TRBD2,CSVATSGRGSEQFF,TGCAGCGTCGCGACTAGCGGGAGGGGGTCCGAGCAGTTCTTC
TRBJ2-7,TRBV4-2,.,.,CASSQARGSYEQYF,TGTGCCAGCAGCCAAGCGAGGGGATCCTACGAGCAGTACTTC
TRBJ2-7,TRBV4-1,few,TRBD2,CASSQDRVAGVYEQYF,TGTGCCAGCAGCCAAGATAGGGTAGCGGGCGTCTACGAGCAGTACTTC
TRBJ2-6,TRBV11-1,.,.,CASSLAKTKRGANVLTF,TGTGCCAGCAGCTTAGCGAAAACCAAACGTGGGGCCAACGTCCTGACTTTC
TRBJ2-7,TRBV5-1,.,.,CASSFDSTSYEQYF,TGCGCCAGCAGTTTCGACAGTACTTCCTACGAGCAGTACTTC